The present T cell receptor beta chain was sequenced within a study of EBV T-cell therapy then PD-1 blockade in nasopharyngeal carcinoma (dated by TCRdb to about 2021). Remarks on this clone: It has no known antigen specificity. Base qualities were left out, and no much larger clone turns up one base away.

V is shortened by 2 bases, J by 0 bases, and the region joining them spans 8 bases. CDR1 MNHEY and CDR2 SMNVEV were looked up in the germline V gene (reference sequence). The CDR3 goes from the cysteine to the phenylalanine over 15 residues. Kept here is only the CDR3 DNA, which spans 45 bases and is read in frame from base 1. Genomic DNA was extracted from sorted cells using the Qiagen DNeasy Kit. The immunoSEQ platform was used for deep sequencing of the TCR beta chain. In the original analysis: The immunoSEQ Analyzer software was used to analyze the repertoire data. Entries here come from immuneACCESS through TCRdb and include only in-frame sequences with V and J called. Some clones fail to appear in such tables; in the studies checked, an unresolved V gene covers under half of the shortfall, and the cause of the remainder is unknown. The DNA was the basis for D and trimming; V, J and clone size are from that table. This sample has around 23,000 clones in its table, and over 75% of those were observed once. The ten largest clones represent approximately 30% of the sample.

Interpreted using the paper, the treatment or condition label stands for: AdE1-LMPpoly-expanded autologous EBV-specific T-cell therapy followed by anti-PD-1 nivolumab. The receptor was derived from a man aged 35 to 55 with nasopharyngeal carcinoma. The rearrangement combines TRBV27 with TRBJ1-5, with a weak D call of TRBD1 (5 bases match). Specimen: CD8+ T cells from blood, collected between days 50 and 65 from a patient whose treatment included autologous EBV-specific T cells and nivolumab. The nucleotides are TGTGCCAGCAGTTTAGAGGGGTATAGCAATCAGCCCCAGCATTTT. Translated, it reads CASSLEGYSNQPQHF.